This T cell receptor beta chain is from a study of shared clonotypes between healthy human individuals. This clone has a single count. The CDR3 covers 15 residues. J lost 2 bases, V lost 5 bases, and 4 bases had no gene match. Germline values: CDR1 SEHNR, CDR2 FQNEAQ (reference sequence). Sorted-subset replicate PCR reactions contained 200 ng DNA, corresponding to some 30,000 T cell genomes. This table comes from immunoSEQ multiplex PCR, and its TCRdb copy is limited to in-frame clones, with some not included. The data hold hundreds of thousands of clones, with nearly 98% observed a single time. CD45RO-negative CD8 cells positively selected for CCR7 made up the naive population, which excluded terminally differentiated effector memory CD45RA+ cells. Every contributor of samples was a Caucasian grown-up residing in Nashville, Tennessee.

Sequences were obtained from naive CD8+ T cells sorted from blood. The gene calls are TRBV7-9 and TRBJ2-5; 11 positions match TRBD1. The sequence came from a man between 25 and 39 years old in good health. The DNA of the CDR3 is TGTGCCAGCAGCCCCTGGGACAGGGGGCAAGAGACCCAGTACTTC. Translated, it gives CASSPWDRGQETQYF.